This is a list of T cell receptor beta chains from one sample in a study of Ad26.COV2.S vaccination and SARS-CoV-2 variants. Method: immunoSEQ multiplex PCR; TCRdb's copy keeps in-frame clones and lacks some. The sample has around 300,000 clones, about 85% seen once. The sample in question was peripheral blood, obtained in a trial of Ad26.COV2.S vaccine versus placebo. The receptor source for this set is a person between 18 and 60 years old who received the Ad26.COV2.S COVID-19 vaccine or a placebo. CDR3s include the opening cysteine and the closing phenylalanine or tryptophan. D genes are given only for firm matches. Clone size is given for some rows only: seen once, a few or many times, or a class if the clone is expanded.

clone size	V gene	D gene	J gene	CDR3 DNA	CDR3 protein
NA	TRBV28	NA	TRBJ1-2	TGTGCCAGCCAGGGCTTCTCCGTTTCGTTGGGCTATGGCTACACCTTC	CASQGFSVSLGYGYTF
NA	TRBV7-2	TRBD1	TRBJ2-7	TGTGCCAGCAGCCGGGGACAGATCTCCTACGAGCAGTACTTC	CASSRGQISYEQYF
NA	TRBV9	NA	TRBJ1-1	TGTGCCAGCAGCGTATCTGCGGGGACTGAAGCTTTCTTT	CASSVSAGTEAFF
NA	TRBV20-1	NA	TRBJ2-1	TGCAGTGCCGCCCTTTATGAGCAGTTCTTC	CSAALYEQFF
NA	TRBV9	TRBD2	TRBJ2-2	TGTGCCAGCAGCGTCGGCGGGAGAACCGGGGAGCTGTTTTTT	CASSVGGRTGELFF
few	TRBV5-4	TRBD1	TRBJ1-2	TGTGCCAGCAGCTTAAATCCAGGGACAGGCGGCTACACCTTC	CASSLNPGTGGYTF
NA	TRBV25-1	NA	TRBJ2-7	TGTGCCAGCAGTGACGTGGGGACCCCCGAGCAGTACTTC	CASSDVGTPEQYF
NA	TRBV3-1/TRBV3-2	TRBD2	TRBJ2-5	TGTGCCAGCAGCCGGACTAGCCTCGGGATGGAGACCCAGTACTTC	CASSRTSLGMETQYF
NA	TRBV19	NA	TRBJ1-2	TGTGCCAGTAGTACAGGGATGTCAGGTGGCTACACCTTC	CASSTGMSGGYTF
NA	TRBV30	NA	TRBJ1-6	TGTGCCTGGAGTTCGGGGGCCAGCCGATTTAATTCACCCCTCCACTTT	CAWSSGASRFNSPLHF
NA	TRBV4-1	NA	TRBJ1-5	TGCGCCAGCAGCCTGCGGGGGCAACGGCAGCCCCAGCATTTT	CASSLRGQRQPQHF
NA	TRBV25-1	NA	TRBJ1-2	TGTGCCAGCAGTGGAATATGGGGAGGGGGCTACACCTTC	CASSGIWGGGYTF
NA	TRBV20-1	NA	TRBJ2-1	TGCAGTGCTAGAGCTAGTGAGCAGTTCTTC	CSARASEQFF
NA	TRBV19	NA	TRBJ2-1	TGTGCCAGTAGTATCGAGGGTCGGGTGGCCTACAATGAGCAGTTCTTC	CASSIEGRVAYNEQFF
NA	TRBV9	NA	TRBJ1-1	TGTGCCAGCAGTGCAGCCGGCATGAACACTGAAGCTTTCTTT	CASSAAGMNTEAFF
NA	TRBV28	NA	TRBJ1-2	TGTGCCAGCAGTTTTCTTGACTCAAACTATGGCTACACCTTC	CASSFLDSNYGYTF
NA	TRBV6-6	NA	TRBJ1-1	TGTGCCAGCAATCCGCCCCTCTCACAGAACACTGAAGCTTTCTTT	CASNPPLSQNTEAFF
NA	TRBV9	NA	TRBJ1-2	TGTGCCAGCAGCGTAGTTGGCTTTTATGGCTACACCTTC	CASSVVGFYGYTF
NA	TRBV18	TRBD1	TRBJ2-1	TGTGCCAGCTCGGGGTTTCCCGGACAGGGTTCCGCGTCCTCCTACAATGAGCAGTTCTTC	CASSGFPGQGSASSYNEQFF
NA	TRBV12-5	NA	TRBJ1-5	TGTGCTAGTGGTTTCGGGGGTTACAACAATCAGCCCCAGCATTTT	CASGFGGYNNQPQHF
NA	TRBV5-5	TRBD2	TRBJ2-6	TGTGCCAGCAGCTTCCGGACTAGCGGGGACTCTGGGGCCAACGTCCTGACTTTC	CASSFRTSGDSGANVLTF
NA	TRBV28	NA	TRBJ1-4	TGTGCCAGCAGTCGCCCCACGGCAGATCCGGGAGAAAAACTGTTTTTT	CASSRPTADPGEKLFF
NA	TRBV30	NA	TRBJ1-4	TGTGCCTGGACGGGGGGAACTAATGAAAAACTGTTTTTT	CAWTGGTNEKLFF
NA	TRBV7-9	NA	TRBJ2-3	TGTGCCAGCAGCGCTAGGGACGGATACACAGATACGCAGTATTTT	CASSARDGYTDTQYF
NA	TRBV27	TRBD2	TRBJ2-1	TGTGCCAGCAGAACCGGGACTAGCGGGAGTTGGCTCTACAATGAGCAGTTCTTC	CASRTGTSGSWLYNEQFF
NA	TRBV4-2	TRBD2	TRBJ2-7	TGTGCCAGCAGCCAAGGTGAGGCGGGACTAGCGGCCTACGAGCAGTACTTC	CASSQGEAGLAAYEQYF
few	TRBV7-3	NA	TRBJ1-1	TGTGCCAGCAGCTTAAGCCCCAACAGGGAAGCTTTCTTT	CASSLSPNREAFF
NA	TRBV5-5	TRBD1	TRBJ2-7	TGTGCCAGCAGCTTGGACTCCGCAGGGGGCTACGAGCAGTACTTC	CASSLDSAGGYEQYF